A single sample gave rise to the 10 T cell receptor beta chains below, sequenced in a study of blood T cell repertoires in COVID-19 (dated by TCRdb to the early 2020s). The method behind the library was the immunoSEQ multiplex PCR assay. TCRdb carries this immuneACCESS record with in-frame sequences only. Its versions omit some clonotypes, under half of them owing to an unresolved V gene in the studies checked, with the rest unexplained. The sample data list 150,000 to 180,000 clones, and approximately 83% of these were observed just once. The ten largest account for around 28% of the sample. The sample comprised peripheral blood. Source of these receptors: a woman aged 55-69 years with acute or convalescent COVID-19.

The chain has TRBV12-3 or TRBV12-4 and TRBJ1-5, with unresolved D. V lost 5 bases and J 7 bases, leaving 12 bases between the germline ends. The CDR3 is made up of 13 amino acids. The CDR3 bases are TGTGCCAGCAGTCCGACGGAAGCGCAGCCCCAGCATTTT. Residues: CASSPTEAQPQHF.

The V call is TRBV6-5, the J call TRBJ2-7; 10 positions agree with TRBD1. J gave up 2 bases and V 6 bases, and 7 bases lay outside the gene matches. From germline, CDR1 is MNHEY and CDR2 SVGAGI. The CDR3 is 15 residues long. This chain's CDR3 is CASSRRQGAPYEQYV. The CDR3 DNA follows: TGTGCCAGCAGCCGACGACAGGGGGCTCCCTACGAGCAGTACGTC.

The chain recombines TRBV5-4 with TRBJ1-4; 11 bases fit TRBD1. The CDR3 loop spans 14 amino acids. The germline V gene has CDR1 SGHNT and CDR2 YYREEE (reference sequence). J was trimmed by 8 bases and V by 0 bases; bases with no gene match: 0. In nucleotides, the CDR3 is TGTGCCAGCAGCTTGGGGGACAGGGGGGAAAAACTGTTTTTT. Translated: CASSLGDRGEKLFF.

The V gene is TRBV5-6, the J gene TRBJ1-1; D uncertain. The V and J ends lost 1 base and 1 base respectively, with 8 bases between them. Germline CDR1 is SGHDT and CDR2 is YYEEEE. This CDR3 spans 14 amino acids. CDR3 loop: CASSLITRNTEAFF. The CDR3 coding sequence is TGTGCCAGCAGCTTGATTACCAGGAACACTGAAGCTTTCTTT.

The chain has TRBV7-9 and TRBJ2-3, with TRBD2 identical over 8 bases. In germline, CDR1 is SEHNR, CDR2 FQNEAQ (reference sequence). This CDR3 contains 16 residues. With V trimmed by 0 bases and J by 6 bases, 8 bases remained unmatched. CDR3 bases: TGTGCCAGCAGCTTAGCTTGGCGGGGGGCGGCCGATACGCAGTATTTT. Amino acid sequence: CASSLAWRGAADTQYF.

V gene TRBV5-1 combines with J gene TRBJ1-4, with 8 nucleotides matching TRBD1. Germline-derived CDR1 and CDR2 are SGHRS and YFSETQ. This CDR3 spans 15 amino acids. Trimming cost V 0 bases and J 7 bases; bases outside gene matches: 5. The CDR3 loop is CASSLDPGGFEKLFF. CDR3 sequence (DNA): TGCGCCAGCAGCTTGGACCCAGGGGGCTTTGAAAAACTGTTTTTT.

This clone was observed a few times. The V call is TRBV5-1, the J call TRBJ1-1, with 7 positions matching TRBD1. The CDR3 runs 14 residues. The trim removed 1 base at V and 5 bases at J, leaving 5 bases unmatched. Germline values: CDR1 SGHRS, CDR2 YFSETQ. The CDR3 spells CASSLTGADTEAFF. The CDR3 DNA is TGCGCCAGCAGCTTGACAGGGGCGGATACTGAAGCTTTCTTT.

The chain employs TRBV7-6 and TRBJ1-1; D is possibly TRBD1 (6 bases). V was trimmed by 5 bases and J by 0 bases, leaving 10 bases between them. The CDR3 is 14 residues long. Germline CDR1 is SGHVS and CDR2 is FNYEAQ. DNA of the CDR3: TGTGCCAGCAGCGCCCGACAGGTGAACACTGAAGCTTTCTTT. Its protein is CASSARQVNTEAFF.

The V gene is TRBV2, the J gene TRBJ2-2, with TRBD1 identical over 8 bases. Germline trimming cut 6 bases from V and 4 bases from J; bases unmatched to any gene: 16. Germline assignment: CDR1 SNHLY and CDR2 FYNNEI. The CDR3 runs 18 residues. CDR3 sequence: CASRTNPTGTGGTGELFF. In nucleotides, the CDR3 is TGTGCCAGCAGAACAAATCCCACCGGGACAGGAGGCACCGGGGAGCTGTTTTTT.

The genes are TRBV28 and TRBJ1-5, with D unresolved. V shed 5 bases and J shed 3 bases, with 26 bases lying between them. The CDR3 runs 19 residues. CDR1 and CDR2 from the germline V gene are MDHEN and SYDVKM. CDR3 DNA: TGTGCCAGCAGTCCGGGCTTAACCCTTAGAACGAGGGCCAATCAGCCCCAGCATTTT. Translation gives CASSPGLTLRTRANQPQHF.